A selection of T cell receptor beta chains follows, all from one sample in a study of cytomegalovirus exposure and HLA in healthy donors. The assay was immunoSEQ multiplex PCR, and TCRdb's table has in-frame clones only and misses some. The sample has 250,000 to 350,000 clones; roughly 88% are singletons. Material for sequencing was PBMCs. These receptors came from a young man in good health and CMV-seronegative. Each CDR3 is given with its conserved first and last residue. D genes are given only for firm matches. Only some rows state a clone size, as once, few, many or a class for expanded clones.

d_call: -
v_call: TRBV6-1
clone_size: -
j_call: TRBJ1-4
cdr3_aa: CASSPGREVDEKLFF
cdr3_nt: TGTGCCAGCAGCCCAGGACGGGAGGTGGACGAAAAACTGTTTTTT

d_call: TRBD1
v_call: TRBV19
clone_size: -
j_call: TRBJ2-5
cdr3_aa: CASQGAVETQYF
cdr3_nt: TGTGCCAGCCAGGGGGCTGTAGAGACCCAGTACTTC

d_call: -
v_call: TRBV27
clone_size: -
j_call: TRBJ1-5
cdr3_aa: CASSLWAGISNQPQHF
cdr3_nt: TGTGCCAGCAGTTTATGGGCAGGGATAAGCAATCAGCCCCAGCATTTT

d_call: -
v_call: TRBV30
clone_size: few
j_call: TRBJ1-1
cdr3_aa: CAWGRSEAFF
cdr3_nt: TGTGCCTGGGGTAGATCTGAAGCTTTCTTT

d_call: -
v_call: TRBV6-1
clone_size: -
j_call: TRBJ2-7
cdr3_aa: CASSAISSSPYF
cdr3_nt: TGTGCCAGCAGTGCAATATCGTCAAGCCCCTACTTC

d_call: TRBD1
v_call: TRBV6-5
clone_size: -
j_call: TRBJ1-1
cdr3_aa: CASSRDRGEYTEAFF
cdr3_nt: TGTGCCAGCAGCCGGGACAGGGGGGAGTACACTGAAGCTTTCTTT

d_call: TRBD1
v_call: TRBV6-4
clone_size: -
j_call: TRBJ1-1
cdr3_aa: CASSRTGRDPNTEAFF
cdr3_nt: TGTGCCAGCAGCCGGACAGGGAGGGACCCGAACACTGAAGCTTTCTTT

d_call: -
v_call: TRBV6-5
clone_size: -
j_call: TRBJ2-3
cdr3_aa: CASSRGTGGRDTQYF
cdr3_nt: TGTGCCAGCAGCCGAGGGACCGGGGGAAGAGATACGCAGTATTTT

d_call: -
v_call: TRBV20-1
clone_size: -
j_call: TRBJ2-3
cdr3_aa: CSALSTDTQYF
cdr3_nt: TGCAGTGCTCTTAGCACAGATACGCAGTATTTT

d_call: -
v_call: TRBV18
clone_size: -
j_call: TRBJ1-2
cdr3_aa: CASSPTWGGNLTYGYTF
cdr3_nt: TGTGCCAGCTCACCAACCTGGGGAGGGAACCTAACCTATGGCTACACCTTC

d_call: TRBD1
v_call: TRBV7-2
clone_size: -
j_call: TRBJ1-5
cdr3_aa: CASSLAQGGQPQHF
cdr3_nt: TGTGCCAGCAGCTTAGCACAGGGGGGTCAGCCCCAGCATTTT

d_call: -
v_call: TRBV7-2
clone_size: -
j_call: TRBJ1-3
cdr3_aa: CASSLDAGAPGNTIYF
cdr3_nt: TGTGCCAGCAGCCTCGACGCAGGGGCACCTGGAAACACCATATATTTT

d_call: -
v_call: TRBV7-8
clone_size: -
j_call: TRBJ2-1
cdr3_aa: CASSLEVSISTGEQFF
cdr3_nt: TGTGCCAGCAGCTTAGAAGTGTCCATCTCAACGGGTGAGCAGTTCTTC

d_call: -
v_call: TRBV5-1
clone_size: -
j_call: TRBJ2-3
cdr3_aa: CASRPGGPDTQYF
cdr3_nt: TGCGCCAGCCGGCCCGGGGGGCCCGATACGCAGTATTTT

d_call: TRBD1
v_call: TRBV6-5
clone_size: -
j_call: TRBJ2-7
cdr3_aa: CASSYSTGTYEQYF
cdr3_nt: TGTGCCAGCAGTTACTCGACAGGGACCTACGAGCAGTACTTC

d_call: -
v_call: TRBV9
clone_size: -
j_call: TRBJ1-2
cdr3_aa: CASSVRDTSRYGYTF
cdr3_nt: TGTGCCAGCAGCGTCCGGGATACAAGTAGATATGGCTACACCTTC

d_call: -
v_call: TRBV7-8
clone_size: -
j_call: TRBJ2-7
cdr3_aa: CASSPLRSEQYF
cdr3_nt: TGTGCCAGCAGCCCCTTGCGGAGCGAGCAGTACTTC

d_call: TRBD2
v_call: TRBV11-2
clone_size: once
j_call: TRBJ2-1
cdr3_aa: CASSSSRLADNEQFF
cdr3_nt: TGTGCCAGCAGCTCCTCCCGACTAGCGGACAATGAGCAGTTCTTC

d_call: TRBD1
v_call: TRBV7-9
clone_size: -
j_call: TRBJ1-1
cdr3_aa: CASSTGLGGVGNTEAFF
cdr3_nt: TGTGCCAGCAGCACAGGTTTAGGGGGCGTCGGGAACACTGAAGCTTTCTTT

d_call: -
v_call: TRBV18
clone_size: -
j_call: TRBJ2-7
cdr3_aa: CASSLGTLKYEQYF
cdr3_nt: TGTGCCAGCTCACTCGGGACACTCAAATACGAGCAGTACTTC

d_call: -
v_call: TRBV4-1
clone_size: -
j_call: TRBJ2-5
cdr3_aa: CASSQDRRQGWETQYF
cdr3_nt: TGCGCCAGCAGCCAAGATCGAAGGCAGGGGTGGGAGACCCAGTACTTC

d_call: -
v_call: TRBV14
clone_size: -
j_call: TRBJ2-3
cdr3_aa: CASSEEGLSQYF
cdr3_nt: TGTGCCAGCAGTGAGGAGGGCCTCTCGCAGTATTTT